This T cell receptor beta chain emerged from a study of blood T cell repertoires in COVID-19. About the study: The analysed material was cDNA or gDNA that came from T cells, B-cell-depleted T cells, or PBMCs.

Per the original methods: Reference gene primer amplification yielded estimated nucleated cell counts. TCRdb keeps only in-frame clones here, not all; method: immunoSEQ multiplex PCR. V and J calls and clone size are those listed in that table; D and trimming were worked out from the DNA. The sample holds approximately 210,000 clones; roughly 88% are singletons and the top ten take 5% to 7.5%. This CDR3 contains 16 residues. The ends lost 0 bases at V and 3 bases at J; junction bases unmatched: 8. Germline-derived CDR1 and CDR2 are LGHNA and YNFKEQ. This clonotype was obtained from a woman aged 40 to 49 who had recovered from COVID-19. The sample was peripheral blood. The chain is built from TRBV4-2 and TRBJ2-7; 7 bases are a match to TRBD2. CDR3 nucleotides: TGTGCCAGCAGCCAAGACCCGACTAGCCGGGGCTACGAGCAGTACTTC. Translation gives CASSQDPTSRGYEQYF.